This TCR beta chain came from a study of T-cell reconstitution after alpha-beta-depleted transplantation in children. Preparation of the TCRbeta library involved a method that used unique molecular identifiers. TCRdb processed the PCR reads anew with MiXCR; each CDR3 protein has one entry. The sample records roughly 590,000 distinct CDR3 sequences, around 17% being singletons. This CDR3 has 14 amino acids. V was trimmed by 1 base and J by 8 bases, leaving 14 bases between them. The germline V gene encodes CDR1 KGHSH and CDR2 LQKENI. Only one count was recorded for this clonotype. The sequence was obtained from a human donor who donated a stem cell graft to a child with acute myeloid leukemia. The V gene is TRBV18, the J gene TRBJ1-2; possible D gene TRBD1, 5 bases. Sequences were derived from PBMCs from the stem cell graft donor, sampled from the stem cell graft. CDR3 amino acids: CASSPLMAAGGYTF. CDR3 coding DNA: TGTGCCAGCTCACCACTAATGGCGGCAGGGGGCTACACCTTC.